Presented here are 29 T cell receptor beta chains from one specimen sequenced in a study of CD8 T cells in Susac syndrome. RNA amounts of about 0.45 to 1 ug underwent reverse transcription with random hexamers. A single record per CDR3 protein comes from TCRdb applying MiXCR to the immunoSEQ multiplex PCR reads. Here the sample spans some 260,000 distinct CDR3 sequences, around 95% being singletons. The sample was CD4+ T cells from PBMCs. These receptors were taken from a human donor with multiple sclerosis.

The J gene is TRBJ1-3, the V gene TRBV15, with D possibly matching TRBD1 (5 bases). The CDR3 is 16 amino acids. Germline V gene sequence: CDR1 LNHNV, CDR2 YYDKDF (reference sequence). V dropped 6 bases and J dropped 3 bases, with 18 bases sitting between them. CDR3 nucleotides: TGTGCCACCAGTACTGGGGGAAAGGGGCTTGGAAACACCATATATTTT. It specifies CATSTGGKGLGNTIYF.

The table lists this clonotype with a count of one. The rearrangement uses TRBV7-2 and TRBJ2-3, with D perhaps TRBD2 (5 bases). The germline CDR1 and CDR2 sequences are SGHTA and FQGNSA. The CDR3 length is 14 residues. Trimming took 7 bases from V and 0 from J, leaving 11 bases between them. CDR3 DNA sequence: TGTGCCAGCACCCGGGGATTTAGCACAGATACGCAGTATTTT. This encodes CASTRGFSTDTQYF.

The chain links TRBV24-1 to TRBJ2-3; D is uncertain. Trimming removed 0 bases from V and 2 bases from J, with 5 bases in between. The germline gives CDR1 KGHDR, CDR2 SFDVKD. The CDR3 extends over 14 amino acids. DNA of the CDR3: TGTGCCACCAGTGATTTGACCACCACAGATACGCAGTATTTT. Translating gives CATSDLTTTDTQYF.

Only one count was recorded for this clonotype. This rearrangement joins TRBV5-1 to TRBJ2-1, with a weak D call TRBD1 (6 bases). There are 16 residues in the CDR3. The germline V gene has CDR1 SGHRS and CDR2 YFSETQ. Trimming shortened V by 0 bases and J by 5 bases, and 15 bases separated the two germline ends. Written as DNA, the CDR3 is TGCGCCAGCAGCTTGGCCGCGGCAGGGGTGGACAATGAGCAGTTCTTC. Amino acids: CASSLAAAGVDNEQFF.

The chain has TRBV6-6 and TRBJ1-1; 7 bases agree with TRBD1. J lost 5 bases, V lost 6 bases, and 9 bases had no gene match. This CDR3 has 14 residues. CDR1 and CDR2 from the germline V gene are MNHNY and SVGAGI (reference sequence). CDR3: CASRDRQGGTEAFF. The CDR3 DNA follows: TGTGCCAGCAGGGATCGACAGGGAGGGACTGAAGCTTTCTTT.

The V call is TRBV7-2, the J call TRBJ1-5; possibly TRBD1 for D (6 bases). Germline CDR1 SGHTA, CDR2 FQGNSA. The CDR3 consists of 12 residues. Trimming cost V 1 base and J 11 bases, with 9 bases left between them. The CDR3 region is CASSLGGGTQHF. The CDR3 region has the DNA TGTGCCAGCAGCTTAGGAGGGGGGACCCAGCATTTT. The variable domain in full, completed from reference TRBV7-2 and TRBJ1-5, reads GAGVSQSPSNKVTEKGKDVELRCDPISGHTALYWYRQSLGQGLEFLIYFQGNSAPDKSGLPSDRFSAERTGGSVSTLTIQRTQQEDSAVYLCASSLGGGTQHFGDGTRLSIL.

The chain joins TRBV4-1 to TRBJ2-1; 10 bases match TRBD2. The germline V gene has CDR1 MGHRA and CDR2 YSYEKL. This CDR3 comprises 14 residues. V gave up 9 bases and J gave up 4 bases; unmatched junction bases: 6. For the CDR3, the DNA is TGCGCCAGTCCAGCGGGGGGGCTGTACAATGAGCAGTTCTTC. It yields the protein CASPAGGLYNEQFF.

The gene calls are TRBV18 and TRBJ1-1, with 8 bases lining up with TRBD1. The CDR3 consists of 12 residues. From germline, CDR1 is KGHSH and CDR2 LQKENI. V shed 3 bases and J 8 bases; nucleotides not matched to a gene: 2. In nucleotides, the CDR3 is TGTGCCAGCTCACCGGACAGGGTAGAAGCTTTCTTT. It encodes CASSPDRVEAFF. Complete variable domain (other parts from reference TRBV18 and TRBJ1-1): NAGVMQNPRHLVRRRGQEARLRCSPMKGHSHVYWYRQLPEEGLKFMVYLQKENIIDESGMPKERFSAEFPKEGPSILRIQQVVRGDSAAYFCASSPDRVEAFFGQGTRLTVV.

CDR3 protein: CASTHPGSYEQYF. For the CDR3, the DNA is TGTGCCAGCACCCACCCCGGAAGCTACGAGCAGTACTTC. The J gene is TRBJ2-7, the V gene TRBV25-1; D is uncertain. Trimming stripped 7 bases from V and 3 bases from J, with 13 bases between. This CDR3 contains 13 residues. Looked up from germline, CDR1 is MGHDK and CDR2 is SYGVNS.

CDR3 sequence reads: CASWDTQRETQYF. CDR3 bases: TGTGCCAGTTGGGACACACAACGAGAGACCCAGTACTTC. The rearrangement links TRBV10-3 to TRBJ2-5; D may be TRBD1 (6 bases). Germline CDR1 is ENHRY and CDR2 is SYGVKD. The CDR3 length is 13 residues. Trimming cost V 10 bases and J 4 bases, with 16 bases left between them.

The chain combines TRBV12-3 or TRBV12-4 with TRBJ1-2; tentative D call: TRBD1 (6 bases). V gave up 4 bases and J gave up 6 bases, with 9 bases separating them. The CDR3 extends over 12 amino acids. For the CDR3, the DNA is TGTGCCAGCAGTTCCTACAGGGATGGCTACACCTTC. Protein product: CASSSYRDGYTF.

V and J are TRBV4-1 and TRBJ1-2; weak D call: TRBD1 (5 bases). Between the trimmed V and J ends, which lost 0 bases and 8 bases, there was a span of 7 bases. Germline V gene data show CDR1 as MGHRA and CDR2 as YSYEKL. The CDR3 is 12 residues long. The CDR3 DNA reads TGCGCCAGCAGCCAAGAAAGGGGCGGCTACACCTTC. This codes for CASSQERGGYTF.

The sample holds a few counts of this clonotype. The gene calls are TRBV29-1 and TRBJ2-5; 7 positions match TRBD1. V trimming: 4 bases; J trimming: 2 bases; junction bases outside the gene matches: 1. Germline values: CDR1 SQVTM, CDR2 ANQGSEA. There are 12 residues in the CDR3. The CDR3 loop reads CSVGTGQETQYF. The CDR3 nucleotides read TGCAGCGTTGGGACAGGACAAGAGACCCAGTACTTC.

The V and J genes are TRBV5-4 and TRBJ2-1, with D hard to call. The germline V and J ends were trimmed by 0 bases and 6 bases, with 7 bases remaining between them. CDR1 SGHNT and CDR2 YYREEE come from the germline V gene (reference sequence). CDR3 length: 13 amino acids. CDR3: CASSLVGFNEQFF. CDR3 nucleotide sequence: TGTGCCAGCAGCTTGGTGGGATTCAATGAGCAGTTCTTC.

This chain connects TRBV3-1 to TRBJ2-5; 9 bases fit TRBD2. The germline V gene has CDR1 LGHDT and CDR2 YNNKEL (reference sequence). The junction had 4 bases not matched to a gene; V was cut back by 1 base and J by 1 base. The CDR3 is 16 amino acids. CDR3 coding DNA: TGTGCCAGCAGCCAAGGTAGCGGGGGAACCCAAGAGACCCAGTACTTC. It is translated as CASSQGSGGTQETQYF.

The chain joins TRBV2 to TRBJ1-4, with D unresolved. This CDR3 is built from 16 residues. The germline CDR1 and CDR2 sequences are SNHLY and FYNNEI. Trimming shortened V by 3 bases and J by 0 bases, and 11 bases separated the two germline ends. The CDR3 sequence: CASSERLLTTNEKLFF. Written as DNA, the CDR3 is TGTGCCAGCAGTGAGCGACTCCTCACAACTAATGAAAAACTGTTTTTT.

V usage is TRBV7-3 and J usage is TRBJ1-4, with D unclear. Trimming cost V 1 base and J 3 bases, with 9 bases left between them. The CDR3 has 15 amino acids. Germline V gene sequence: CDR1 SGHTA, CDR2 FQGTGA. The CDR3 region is CASSLMAESNEKLFF. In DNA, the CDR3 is TGTGCCAGCAGCTTAATGGCAGAGTCTAATGAAAAACTGTTTTTT.

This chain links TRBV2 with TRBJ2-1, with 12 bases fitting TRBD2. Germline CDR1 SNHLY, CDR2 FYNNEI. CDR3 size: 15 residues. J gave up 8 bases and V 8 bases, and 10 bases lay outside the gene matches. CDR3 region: CASSVTSGRGDEQFF. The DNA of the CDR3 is TGTGCCAGCTCTGTGACTAGCGGGAGAGGTGATGAGCAGTTCTTC.

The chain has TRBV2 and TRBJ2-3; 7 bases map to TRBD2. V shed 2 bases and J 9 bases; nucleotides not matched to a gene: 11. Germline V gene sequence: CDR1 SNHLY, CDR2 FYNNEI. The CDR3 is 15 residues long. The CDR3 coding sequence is TGTGCCAGCAGTGAATCGGGAGGACGCCGCGGGACGCAGTATTTT. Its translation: CASSESGGRRGTQYF.

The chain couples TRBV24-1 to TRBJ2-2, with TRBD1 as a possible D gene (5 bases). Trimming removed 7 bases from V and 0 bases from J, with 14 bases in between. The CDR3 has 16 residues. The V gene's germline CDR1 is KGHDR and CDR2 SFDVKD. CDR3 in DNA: TGTGCCACCAGCGACAGAGGACACACGAACACCGGGGAGCTGTTTTTT. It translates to CATSDRGHTNTGELFF.

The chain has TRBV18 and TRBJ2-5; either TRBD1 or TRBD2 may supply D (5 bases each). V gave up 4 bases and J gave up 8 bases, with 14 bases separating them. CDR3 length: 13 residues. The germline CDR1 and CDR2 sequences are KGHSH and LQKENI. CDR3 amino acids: CASSLEGFATQYF. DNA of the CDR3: TGTGCCAGCTCACTAGAGGGGTTCGCAACCCAGTACTTC. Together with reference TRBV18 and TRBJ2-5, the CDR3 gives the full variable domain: NAGVMQNPRHLVRRRGQEARLRCSPMKGHSHVYWYRQLPEEGLKFMVYLQKENIIDESGMPKERFSAEFPKEGPSILRIQQVVRGDSAAYFCASSLEGFATQYFGPGTRLLVL.

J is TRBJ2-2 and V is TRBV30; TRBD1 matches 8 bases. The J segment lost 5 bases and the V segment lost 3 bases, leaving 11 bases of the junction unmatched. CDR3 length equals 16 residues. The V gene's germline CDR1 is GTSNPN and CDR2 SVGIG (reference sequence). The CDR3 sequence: CAWSAAGGSRTGELFF. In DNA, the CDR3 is TGTGCCTGGAGCGCCGCAGGGGGCTCTAGGACCGGGGAGCTGTTTTTT.

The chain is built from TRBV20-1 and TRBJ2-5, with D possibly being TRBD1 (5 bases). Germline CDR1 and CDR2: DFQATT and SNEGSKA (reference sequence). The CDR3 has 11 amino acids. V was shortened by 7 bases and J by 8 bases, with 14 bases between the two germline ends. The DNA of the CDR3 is TGCAGTGGAGTTGGGCAGGGCACCCAGTACTTC. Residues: CSGVGQGTQYF.

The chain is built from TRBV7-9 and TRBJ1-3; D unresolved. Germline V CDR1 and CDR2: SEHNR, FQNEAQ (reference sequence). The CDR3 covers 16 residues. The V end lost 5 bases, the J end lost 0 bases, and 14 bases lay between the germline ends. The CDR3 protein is CASSPRKGGSGNTIYF. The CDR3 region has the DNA TGTGCCAGCAGCCCGCGGAAGGGCGGCTCTGGAAACACCATATATTTT.

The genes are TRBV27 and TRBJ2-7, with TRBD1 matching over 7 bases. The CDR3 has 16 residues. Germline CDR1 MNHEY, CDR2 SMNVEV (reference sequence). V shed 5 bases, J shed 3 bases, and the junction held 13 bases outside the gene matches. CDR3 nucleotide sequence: TGTGCCAGCAGTCCGACGCCTCCGGGACAGTACTACGAGCAGTACTTC. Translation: CASSPTPPGQYYEQYF.

The CDR3 nucleotides are TGTGCCAGCAGCCAAAGCGCTGGCTACACCTTC. It encodes CASSQSAGYTF. J is TRBJ1-2 and V is TRBV3-1; D unresolved. V was clipped by 2 bases and J by 7 bases, with 5 bases between them. CDR1 is LGHDT, CDR2 YNNKEL, per germline (reference sequence). CDR3 length equals 11 residues.

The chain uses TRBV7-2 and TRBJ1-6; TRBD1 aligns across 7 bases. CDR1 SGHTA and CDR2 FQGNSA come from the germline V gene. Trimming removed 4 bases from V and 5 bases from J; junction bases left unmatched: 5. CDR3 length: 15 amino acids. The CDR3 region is CASSSRDSHNSPLHF. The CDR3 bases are TGTGCCAGCAGCTCCCGGGACAGCCATAATTCACCCCTCCACTTT.

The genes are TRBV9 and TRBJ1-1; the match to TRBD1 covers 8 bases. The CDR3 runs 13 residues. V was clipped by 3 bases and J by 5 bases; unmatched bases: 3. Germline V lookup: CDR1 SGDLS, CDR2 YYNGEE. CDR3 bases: TGTGCCAGCAGCGAGACAGGGGCGACTGAAGCTTTCTTT. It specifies CASSETGATEAFF.

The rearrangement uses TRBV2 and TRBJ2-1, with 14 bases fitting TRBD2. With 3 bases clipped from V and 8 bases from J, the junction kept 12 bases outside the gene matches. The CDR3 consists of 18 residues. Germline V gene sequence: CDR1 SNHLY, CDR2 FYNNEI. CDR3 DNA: TGTGCCAGCAGTGACTCGGGACTAGCGGGAGCGCACGTCTATGAGCAGTTCTTC. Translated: CASSDSGLAGAHVYEQFF.